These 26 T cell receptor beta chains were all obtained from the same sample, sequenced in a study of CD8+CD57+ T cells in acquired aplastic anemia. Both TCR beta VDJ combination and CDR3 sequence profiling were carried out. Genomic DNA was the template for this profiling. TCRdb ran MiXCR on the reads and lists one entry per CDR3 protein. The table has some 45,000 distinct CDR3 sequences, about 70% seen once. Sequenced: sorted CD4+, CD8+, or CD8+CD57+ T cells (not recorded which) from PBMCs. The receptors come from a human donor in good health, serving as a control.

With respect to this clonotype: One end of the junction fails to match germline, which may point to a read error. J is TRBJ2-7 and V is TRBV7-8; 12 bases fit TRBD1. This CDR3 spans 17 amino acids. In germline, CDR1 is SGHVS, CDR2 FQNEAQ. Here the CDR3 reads CASSLATDGTGGYEQHF. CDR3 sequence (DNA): TGTGCCAGCAGCTTAGCTACCGACGGGACAGGGGGCTACGAGCAGCACTTC.

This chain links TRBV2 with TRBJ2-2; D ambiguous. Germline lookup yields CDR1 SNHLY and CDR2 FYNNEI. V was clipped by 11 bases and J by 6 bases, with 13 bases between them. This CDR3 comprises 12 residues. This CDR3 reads CAGSPSAGELFF. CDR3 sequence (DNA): TGTGCCGGGTCGCCCTCGGCCGGGGAGCTGTTTTTT.

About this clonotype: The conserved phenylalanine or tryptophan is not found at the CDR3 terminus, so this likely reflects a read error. CDR3 sequence reads: CASATTLAGVTYEQYL. The CDR3 DNA follows: TGTGCCAGTGCTACGACTCTAGCGGGGGTGACCTACGAGCAGTACCTC. The chain has TRBV25-1 and TRBJ2-7; TRBD2 matches at 10 bases. V was pared by 9 bases and J by 2 bases, with 13 bases of the junction left unmatched. The CDR3 totals 16 residues. CDR1 is MGHDK and CDR2 is SYGVNS in the germline V gene.

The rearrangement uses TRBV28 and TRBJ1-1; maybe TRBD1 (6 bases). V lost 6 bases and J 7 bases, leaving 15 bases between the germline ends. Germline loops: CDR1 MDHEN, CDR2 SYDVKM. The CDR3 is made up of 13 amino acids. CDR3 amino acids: CASRTGTSIEAFF. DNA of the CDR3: TGTGCCAGCAGAACTGGGACATCGATTGAAGCTTTCTTT.

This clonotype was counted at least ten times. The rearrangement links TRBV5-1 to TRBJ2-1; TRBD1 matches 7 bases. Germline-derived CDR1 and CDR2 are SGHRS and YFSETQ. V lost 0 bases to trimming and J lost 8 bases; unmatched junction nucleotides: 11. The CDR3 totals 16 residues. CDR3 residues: CASSLAAGGPKYEQFF. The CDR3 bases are TGCGCCAGCAGCTTGGCGGCAGGGGGACCTAAGTATGAGCAGTTCTTC.

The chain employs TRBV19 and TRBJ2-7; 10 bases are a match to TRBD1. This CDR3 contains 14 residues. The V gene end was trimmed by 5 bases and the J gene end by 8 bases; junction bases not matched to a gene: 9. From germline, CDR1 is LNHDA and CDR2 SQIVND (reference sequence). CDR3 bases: TGTGCCAGTAGTGAGACAGGGGGCACAGACAAGCAGTACTTC. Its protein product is CASSETGGTDKQYF.

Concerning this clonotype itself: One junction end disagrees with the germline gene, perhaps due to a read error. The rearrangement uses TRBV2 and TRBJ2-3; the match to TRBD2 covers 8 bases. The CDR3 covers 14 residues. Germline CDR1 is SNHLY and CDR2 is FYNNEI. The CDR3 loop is CASSQAGDGDTQYF. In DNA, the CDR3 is TGTGCCAGCAGTCAAGCGGGAGATGGAGATACGCAGTATTTT.

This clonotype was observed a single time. The CDR3 DNA is TGTGCCAGCAGCGTGGGGAATTCACCCCTCCACTTT. Amino acid sequence: CASSVGNSPLHF. The chain couples TRBV9 to TRBJ1-6; D is ambiguous. CDR3 length equals 12 residues. Trimming removed 2 bases from V and 7 bases from J, with 4 bases in between. Germline V gene lookup returns CDR1 SGDLS and CDR2 YYNGEE.

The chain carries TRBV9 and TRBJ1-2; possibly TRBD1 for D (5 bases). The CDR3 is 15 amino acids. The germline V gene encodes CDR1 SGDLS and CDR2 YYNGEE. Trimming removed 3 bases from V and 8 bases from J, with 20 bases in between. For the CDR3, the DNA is TGTGCCAGCAGCGCCTCCACCGGGACGTTGAAAGGCTACACCTTC. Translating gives CASSASTGTLKGYTF.

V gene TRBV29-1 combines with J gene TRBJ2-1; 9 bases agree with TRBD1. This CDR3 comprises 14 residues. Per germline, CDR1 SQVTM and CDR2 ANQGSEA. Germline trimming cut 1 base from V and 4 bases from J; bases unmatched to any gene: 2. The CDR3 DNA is TGCAGCGTTGAAGTGGGACAGGGATACAATGAGCAGTTCTTC. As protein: CSVEVGQGYNEQFF.

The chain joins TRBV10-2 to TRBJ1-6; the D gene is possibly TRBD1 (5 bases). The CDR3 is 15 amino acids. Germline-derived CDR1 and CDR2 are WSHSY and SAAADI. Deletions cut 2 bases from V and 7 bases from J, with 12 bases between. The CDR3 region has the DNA TGCGCCAGCAGTGAGGCGGGGGGAGACAATTCACCCCTCCACTTT. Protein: CASSEAGGDNSPLHF.

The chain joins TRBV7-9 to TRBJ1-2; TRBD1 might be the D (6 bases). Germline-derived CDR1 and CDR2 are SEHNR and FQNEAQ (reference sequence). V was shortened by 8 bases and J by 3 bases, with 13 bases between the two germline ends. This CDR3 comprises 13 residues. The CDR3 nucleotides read TGTGCCAGCCACTCGGGGGGCGACTATGGCTACACCTTC. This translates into CASHSGGDYGYTF.

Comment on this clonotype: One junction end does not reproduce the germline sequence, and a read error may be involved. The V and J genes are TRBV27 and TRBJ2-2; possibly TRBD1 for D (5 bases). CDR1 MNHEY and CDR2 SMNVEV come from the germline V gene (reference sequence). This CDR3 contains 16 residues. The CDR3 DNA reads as TGTGCCGGCAGTTTATCTGGGCAGGGTCGGGCCGGGGAGCTGTTTTTT. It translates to CAGSLSGQGRAGELFF.

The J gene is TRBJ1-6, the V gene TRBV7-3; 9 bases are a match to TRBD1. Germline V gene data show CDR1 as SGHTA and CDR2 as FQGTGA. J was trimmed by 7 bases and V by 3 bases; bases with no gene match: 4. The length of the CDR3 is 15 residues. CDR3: CASSLSGQGNSPLHF. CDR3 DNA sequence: TGTGCCAGCAGCTTGAGCGGACAGGGGAATTCACCCCTCCACTTT.

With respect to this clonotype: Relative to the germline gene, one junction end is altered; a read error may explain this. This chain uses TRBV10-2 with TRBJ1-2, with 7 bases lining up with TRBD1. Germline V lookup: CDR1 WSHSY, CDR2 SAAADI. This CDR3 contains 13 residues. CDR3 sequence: CAIKGGIDYGYTF. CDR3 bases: TGTGCCATCAAAGGGGGCATCGACTATGGCTACACCTTC.

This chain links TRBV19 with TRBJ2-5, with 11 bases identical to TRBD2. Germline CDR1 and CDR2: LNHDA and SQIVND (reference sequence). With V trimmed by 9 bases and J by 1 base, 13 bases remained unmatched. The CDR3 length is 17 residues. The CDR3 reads CASQAMTSGETQETQYF. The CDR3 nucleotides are TGTGCCAGCCAAGCCATGACTAGCGGGGAAACCCAAGAGACCCAGTACTTC.

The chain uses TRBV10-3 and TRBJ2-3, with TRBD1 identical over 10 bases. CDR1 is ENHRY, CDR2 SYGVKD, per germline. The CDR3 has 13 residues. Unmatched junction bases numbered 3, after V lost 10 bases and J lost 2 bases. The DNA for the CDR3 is TGTGCCACCGGACAGGGGGTCACAGATACGCAGTATTTT. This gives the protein CATGQGVTDTQYF.

The CDR3 loop reads CASSPQGAIHSPLHF. The DNA of the CDR3 is TGTGCCAGCAGCCCACAGGGGGCAATCCATTCACCCCTCCACTTT. The V gene is TRBV11-1, the J gene TRBJ1-6; 9 nucleotides line up with TRBD1. CDR1 is SGHAT and CDR2 is FQDESV in the germline V gene (reference sequence). There are 15 residues in the CDR3. With V trimmed by 5 bases and J by 8 bases, 7 bases remained unmatched.

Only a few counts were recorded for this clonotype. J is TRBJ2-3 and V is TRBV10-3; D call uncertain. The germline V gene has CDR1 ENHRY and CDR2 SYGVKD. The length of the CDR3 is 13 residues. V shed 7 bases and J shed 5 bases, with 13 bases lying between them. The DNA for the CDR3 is TGTGCCATCAAGGATGGCTCGGGAGATACGCAGTATTTT. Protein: CAIKDGSGDTQYF.

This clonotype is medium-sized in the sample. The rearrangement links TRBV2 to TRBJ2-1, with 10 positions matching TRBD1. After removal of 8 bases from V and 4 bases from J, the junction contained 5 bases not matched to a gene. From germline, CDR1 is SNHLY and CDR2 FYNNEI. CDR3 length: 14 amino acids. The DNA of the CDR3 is TGTGCCAGCTTAGTGGGACAGGGGTACAATGAGCAGTTCTTC. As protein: CASLVGQGYNEQFF.

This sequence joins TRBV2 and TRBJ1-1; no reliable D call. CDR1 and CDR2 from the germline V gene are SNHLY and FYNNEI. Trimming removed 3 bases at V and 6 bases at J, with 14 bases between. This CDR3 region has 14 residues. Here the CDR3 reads CASSDTTRYAEAFF. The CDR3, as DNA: TGTGCCAGCAGTGACACCACTAGGTACGCTGAAGCTTTCTTT.

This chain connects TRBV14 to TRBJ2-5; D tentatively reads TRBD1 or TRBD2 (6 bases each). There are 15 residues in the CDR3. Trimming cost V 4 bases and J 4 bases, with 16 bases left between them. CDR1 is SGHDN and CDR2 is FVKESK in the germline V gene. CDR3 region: CASSRGTSGGETQYF. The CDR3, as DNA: TGTGCCAGCAGCCGCGGGACAAGCGGAGGAGAGACCCAGTACTTC. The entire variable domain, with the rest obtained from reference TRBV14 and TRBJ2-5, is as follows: EAGVTQFPSHSVIEKGQTVTLRCDPISGHDNLYWYRRVMGKEIKFLLHFVKESKQDESGMPNNRFLAERTGGTYSTLKVQPAELEDSGVYFCASSRGTSGGETQYFGPGTRLLVL.

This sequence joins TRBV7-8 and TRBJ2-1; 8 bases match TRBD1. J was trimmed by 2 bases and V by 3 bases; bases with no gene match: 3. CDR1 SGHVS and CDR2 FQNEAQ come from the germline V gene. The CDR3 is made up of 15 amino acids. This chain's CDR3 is CASSLDRVAYNEQFF. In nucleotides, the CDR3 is TGTGCCAGCAGCTTGGACAGGGTAGCCTACAATGAGCAGTTCTTC.

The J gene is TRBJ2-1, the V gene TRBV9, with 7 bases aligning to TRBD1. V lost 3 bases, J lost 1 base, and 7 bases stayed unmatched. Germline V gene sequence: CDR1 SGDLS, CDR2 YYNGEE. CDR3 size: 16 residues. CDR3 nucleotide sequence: TGTGCCAGCAGCGGTAAGGGGGCATGGTCCTACAATGAGCAGTTCTTC. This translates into CASSGKGAWSYNEQFF.

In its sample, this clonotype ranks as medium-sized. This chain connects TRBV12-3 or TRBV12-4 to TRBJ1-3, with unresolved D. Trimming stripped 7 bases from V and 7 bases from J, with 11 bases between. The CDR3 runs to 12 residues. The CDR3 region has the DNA TGTGCCAGCACCCTACTGGGTAACACCATATATTTT. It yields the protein CASTLLGNTIYF.

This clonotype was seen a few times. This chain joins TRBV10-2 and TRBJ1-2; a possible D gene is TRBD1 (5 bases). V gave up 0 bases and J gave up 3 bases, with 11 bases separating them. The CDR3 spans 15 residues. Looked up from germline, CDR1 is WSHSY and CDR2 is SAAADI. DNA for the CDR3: TGCGCCAGCAGTGAGTCTGAGGGGCTCTACTATGGCTACACCTTC. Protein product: CASSESEGLYYGYTF.